This T cell receptor beta chain was sequenced during a study of blood T cell repertoires in COVID-19 (dated by TCRdb to the early 2020s). For the wider study: Collaborator samples came from the United States, Italy and Spain and covered acute and convalescent phases of COVID-19. The dataset comprised deeply sampled blood TCRbeta repertoires from subjects exposed to, actively infected with, or recovered from COVID-19. Samples were obtained from the ongoing ImmuneRACE study (first 160 participants) and from 950 to 1,500 subjects provided by 6 global collaborators. The material from the prospective study consisted of cDNA or gDNA derived from T cells, B-cell-depleted T cells, or PBMCs. The repertoires were released in a freely available public database meant as a resource for research on the immune response to SARS-CoV-2. Where HLA class I and class II types were available, the types were taken from metadata supplied by the sample provider, not from assay-based typing. Sample metadata almost always included a de-identified subject ID, COVID-19 status, age in years and sex. What the work shows at the level of the full study, not this receptor alone: The quantity of clinical and demographic metadata differed by source and by participant and was supplied without curation.

The CDR3 covers 13 residues, taking in both the cysteine and the phenylalanine. The CDR3 DNA has 39 bases and is translated from base 1. V sheds 4 bases and J sheds 7 bases, leaving 10 bases between their ends. In the germline V gene, CDR1 corresponds to LGHNA and CDR2 to YSLEER. The collaborating institutions used their own protocols to collect whole blood in K2EDTA tubes. Collaborator samples were shipped for TCRbeta analysis as frozen whole blood, isolated PBMCs, or DNA extracted from either sample type. With respect to this clone: The antigen it binds to is not known. No much larger clonotype is one base removed from it; base qualities were not supplied.

TCRbeta CDR3 regions were amplified from genomic DNA by means of the immunoSEQ Assay, a bias-controlled multiplex PCR. Per the authors' processing: The number of nucleated cells in each sample was estimated from the amplification of reference gene primers within the assay. Sequence reads were collapsed and filtered to measure the absolute abundance of every unique TCRbeta CDR3 rearrangement. For each sample, productive Simpson clonality was calculated as the square root of Simpson's diversity index over productive rearrangements. The table was pulled from immuneACCESS by TCRdb, which kept in-frame rearrangements only. Such tables lose some clones; where checked, under half of the loss comes from unresolved V genes, and the rest has no known cause. That table furnishes V, J and clone size, whereas the DNA furnished D and trimming. The sample table records more than 60,000 clones; 65% to 85% of these occur just once. The ten top clones hold 4.5% to 7% of the sample.

The source material was peripheral blood. This receptor was obtained from a man aged 60-69 years with active or convalescent COVID-19. The chain is assembled from TRBV4-3 and TRBJ2-2; the D gene is not confidently resolved. The encoded CDR3 is CASSRTINGELFF. In nucleotide form, the sequence is TGCGCCAGCAGCCGTACTATCAACGGGGAGCTGTTTTTT.